This T cell receptor beta chain was found in a study of CD8+ T cells in alopecia areata. It was cDNA, reverse transcribed from extracted RNA, that served as the sequencing template. TCRdb's copy holds only in-frame clones and misses some; the assay was immunoSEQ multiplex PCR. The sample holds 200,000 to 300,000 clones, and no clone turns up only once. The table lists this clone with a few counts. Mouse names are used for the genes. The read terminates 4 residues before the CDR3 end, so the remaining end is supplied by the germline J gene. After pooling, cutaneous lymph node cells were sorted with CD4, CD8alpha, NKG2D, NKG2ACE and other markers. The CDR3 extends over 15 amino acids. Germline V gives CDR1 NNHDY, CDR2 SYVADS. With 1 base removed from V and 0 bases from J, the gap between germline ends came to 9 bases.

This chain links TRBV13-3 with TRBJ2-5, with D uncertain. The sequenced sample was CD4+ T cells sorted from a lymph node. The clonotype originates from a C3H/HeJ mouse with alopecia areata. Mouse MHC haplotype: H2-k. The CDR3 loop is CASSDSRFNQDTQYF. Incomplete CDR3 DNA: TGTGCCAGCAGTGATTCCAGATTTAACCAAGAC.